This T cell receptor (beta chain) was recovered during a study of shared clonotypes between healthy human individuals. Repertoires were generated with immunoSEQ multiplex PCR, while TCRdb's copy carries only in-frame clones and drops some. The repertoire holds about 590,000 clones, with 95% to 96% as singletons. Naive CD8 cells lacked CD45RO and underwent positive selection for CCR7, leaving out terminally differentiated effector memory CD45RA+ cells. The sample consisted of naive CD8+ T cells sorted from blood. The clonotype was recovered from a woman aged 30 to 39 in good health.

The CDR3 coding sequence is TGTGCCAGCAGCCAAGTGGGACAGTCCGTTCAGCCCCAGCATTTT. Amino acid sequence: CASSQVGQSVQPQHF. The chain recombines TRBV4-2 with TRBJ1-5; 7 nucleotides align to TRBD1. The V gene end was trimmed by 1 base and the J gene end by 6 bases; junction bases not matched to a gene: 6. The CDR3 consists of 15 residues. The germline gives CDR1 LGHNA, CDR2 YNFKEQ.